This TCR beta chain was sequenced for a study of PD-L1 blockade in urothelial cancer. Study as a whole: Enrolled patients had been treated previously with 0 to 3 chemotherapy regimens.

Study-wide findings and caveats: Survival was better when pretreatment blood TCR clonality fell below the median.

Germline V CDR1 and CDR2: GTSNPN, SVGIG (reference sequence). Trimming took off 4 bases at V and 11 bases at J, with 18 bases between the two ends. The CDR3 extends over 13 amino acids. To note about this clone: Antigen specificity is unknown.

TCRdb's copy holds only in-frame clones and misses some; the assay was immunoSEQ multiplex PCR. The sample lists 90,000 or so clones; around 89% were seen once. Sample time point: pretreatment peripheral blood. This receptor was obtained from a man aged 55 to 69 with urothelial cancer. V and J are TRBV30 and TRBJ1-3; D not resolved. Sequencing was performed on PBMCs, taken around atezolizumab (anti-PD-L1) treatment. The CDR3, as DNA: TGTGCCTGGAAGCTCACCGCCTATACCGCCATATATTTT. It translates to CAWKLTAYTAIYF.